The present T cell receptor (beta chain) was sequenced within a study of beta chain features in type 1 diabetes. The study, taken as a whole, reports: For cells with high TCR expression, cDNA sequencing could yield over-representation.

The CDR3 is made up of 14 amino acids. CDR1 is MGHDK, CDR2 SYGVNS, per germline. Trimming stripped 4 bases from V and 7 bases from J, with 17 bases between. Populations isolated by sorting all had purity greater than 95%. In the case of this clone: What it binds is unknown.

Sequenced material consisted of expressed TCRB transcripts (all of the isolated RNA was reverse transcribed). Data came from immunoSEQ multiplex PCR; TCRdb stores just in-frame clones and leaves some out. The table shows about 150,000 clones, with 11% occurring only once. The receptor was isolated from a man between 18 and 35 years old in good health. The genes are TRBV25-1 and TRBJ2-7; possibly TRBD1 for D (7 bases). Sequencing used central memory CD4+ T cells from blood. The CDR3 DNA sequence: TGTGCCAGCAGTGCAGGGGGGCACGGCGGGGAGCAGTACTTC. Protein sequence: CASSAGGHGGEQYF.